This T cell receptor (beta chain) was documented in a study of T-cell reconstitution after alpha-beta-depleted transplantation in children. Study results and limitations: There were reportedly several hundred expanded graft clones from which alpha-beta T cells came about two months after transplant. Surviving recipient T cells and intrathymic progenitors accounted for some patients' high TCRbeta diversity at day 60. T-cell counts and diversity at one year following transplant were attributed mainly to newly produced T cells.

CDR1 and CDR2 (germline): LNHDA, SQIVND (reference sequence). The CDR3 sequence is 16 residues long. Deletions cut 5 bases from V and 0 bases from J, with 14 bases between. Preparation of the TCRbeta library used unique molecular identifiers. TCRdb called the PCR reads again in MiXCR, with one record for every CDR3 protein. This table holds some 300,000 distinct CDR3 sequences, about 9.4% found once. As for this clonotype: Its antigen remains unidentified.

The sequence was obtained from a boy in the first two years of life with acute myeloid leukemia, due to receive a stem cell transplant. The material was PBMCs, obtained before TCRalphabeta/CD19-depleted stem cell transplant. The chain recombines TRBV19 with TRBJ1-5; no reliable D call. The CDR3 sequence: CASSLTALVSNQPQHF. In nucleotides, the CDR3 is TGTGCCAGTAGTCTAACAGCTCTCGTTAGCAATCAGCCCCAGCATTTT.